This TCR beta chain was obtained from a study of cytomegalovirus exposure and HLA in healthy donors. Study at large: It was reported in a later analysis that the same platform had been used for the 100 to 150 validation repertoires as for the 666 first-cohort repertoires. Study-level findings and limits: There were around 160 TCR beta chains listed as cytomegalovirus-associated. It was reportedly the case that the classifier diagnosed cytomegalovirus status with high specificity and sensitivity.

The germline V gene encodes CDR1 MNHNY and CDR2 SVGAGI (reference sequence). This CDR3 is built from 12 residues. Between the trimmed V and J ends, which lost 6 bases and 6 bases, there was a span of 10 bases. About this clone itself: Its antigen is currently unknown.

Produced via immunoSEQ multiplex PCR; TCRdb's table is partial and in-frame only. The table shows about 140,000 clones, with just under 85% occurring only once. The source of this sequence is a woman aged 25-40 years in good health and CMV-seronegative. Sequencing was carried out using PBMCs. This chain uses TRBV6-6 with TRBJ2-3; D not certain. CDR3 amino acids: CASRPAIDTQYF. For the CDR3, the DNA is TGTGCCAGCAGGCCCGCGATTGATACGCAGTATTTT.